These T cell receptor beta chains were read from a single sample in a study of T cell repertoires in cytomegalovirus infection. TCRdb fed the reads into MiXCR, producing one record per CDR3 protein. The repertoire consists of 550,000 to 850,000 distinct CDR3 sequences, with roughly 33% occurring once and the leading ten covering 15% to 20%. The antigens of these receptors remain unknown. The material sequenced was cultured PBMCs, taken from culture after CMV antigen stimulation. These receptors all stem from a human donor in good health (CMV status not recorded). Some clones in this sample may be carry-over from other donors' samples. CDR3s include the opening cysteine and the closing phenylalanine or tryptophan. Each record gives: J gene, D gene, clone size, V gene, CDR3 protein, CDR3 DNA. A D gene is named only where the DNA matches it firmly. Expanded clones get a size class; other rows say once, few or many, or leave the size out.

j_call: TRBJ2-3; d_call: TRBD2; clone_size: many; v_call: TRBV7-8; cdr3_aa: CASSGWERGGGDTQYF; cdr3_nt: TGTGCCAGCAGCGGCTGGGAGCGGGGGGGCGGTGATACGCAGTATTTT
j_call: TRBJ1-1; d_call: .; clone_size: .; v_call: TRBV7-9; cdr3_aa: CASSLDGGREAFF; cdr3_nt: TGTGCCAGCAGCTTAGACGGCGGAAGAGAAGCTTTCTTT
j_call: TRBJ2-2; d_call: TRBD2; clone_size: once; v_call: TRBV7-2; cdr3_aa: CASSLVAGGHGELFF; cdr3_nt: TGTGCCAGCAGCTTAGTGGCGGGAGGGCACGGGGAGCTGTTTTTT
j_call: TRBJ2-1; d_call: .; clone_size: .; v_call: TRBV5-4; cdr3_aa: CASSLRPLANEQFF; cdr3_nt: TGTGCCAGCAGCTTGAGACCCCTGGCCAATGAGCAGTTCTTC
j_call: TRBJ1-2; d_call: TRBD1; clone_size: .; v_call: TRBV7-3; cdr3_aa: CASSLKGDRGYGYTF; cdr3_nt: TGTGCCAGCAGCTTAAAGGGGGACAGAGGCTATGGCTACACCTTC
j_call: TRBJ1-5; d_call: .; clone_size: few; v_call: TRBV7-9; cdr3_aa: CASSPGTMGPERSNQPQHF; cdr3_nt: TGTGCCAGCAGCCCAGGGACGATGGGGCCGGAAAGAAGCAATCAGCCCCAGCATTTT
j_call: TRBJ1-5; d_call: .; clone_size: .; v_call: TRBV27; cdr3_aa: CASSLSTPNHPQHF; cdr3_nt: TGTGCCAGCAGTTTATCAACCCCCAATCATCCCCAGCATTTT
j_call: TRBJ2-1; d_call: .; clone_size: few; v_call: TRBV7-2; cdr3_aa: CASASGPPGEGEQFF; cdr3_nt: TGTGCCAGCGCTTCGGGGCCCCCAGGGGAGGGTGAGCAGTTCTTC
j_call: TRBJ2-1; d_call: TRBD2; clone_size: .; v_call: TRBV5-4; cdr3_aa: CASSKAGGSSYNEQFF; cdr3_nt: TGTGCCAGCAGTAAAGCGGGAGGGAGCTCCTACAATGAGCAGTTCTTC
j_call: TRBJ1-1; d_call: .; clone_size: many; v_call: TRBV7-8; cdr3_aa: CASSLSRHPSATEAFF; cdr3_nt: TGTGCCAGCAGCTTAAGCCGGCACCCTTCAGCTACTGAAGCTTTCTTT
j_call: TRBJ2-1; d_call: TRBD2; clone_size: .; v_call: TRBV5-1; cdr3_aa: CASSLEAGPSNNEQFF; cdr3_nt: TGCGCCAGCAGCTTGGAAGCGGGACCCTCGAACAATGAGCAGTTCTTC
j_call: TRBJ2-3; d_call: .; clone_size: few; v_call: TRBV10-3; cdr3_aa: CAISAGTLSAASTDTQYF; cdr3_nt: TGTGCCATCAGTGCGGGGACTCTGTCCGCTGCTAGCACAGATACGCAGTATTTT
j_call: TRBJ1-4; d_call: .; clone_size: few; v_call: TRBV27; cdr3_aa: CASMRAIRNREKLFF; cdr3_nt: TGTGCCAGCATGCGGGCCATCCGAAATCGGGAAAAACTGTTTTTT
j_call: TRBJ2-3; d_call: .; clone_size: few; v_call: TRBV19; cdr3_aa: CASSIFGSPTDTQYF; cdr3_nt: TGTGCCAGTAGTATATTTGGCAGCCCAACAGATACGCAGTATTTT
j_call: TRBJ2-7; d_call: TRBD1; clone_size: .; v_call: TRBV6-1; cdr3_aa: CASSARPGQDYEQYF; cdr3_nt: TGTGCCAGCAGTGCCCGTCCGGGACAGGACTACGAGCAGTACTTC
j_call: TRBJ2-5; d_call: .; clone_size: few; v_call: TRBV7-2; cdr3_aa: CASSPPGRAGLETQYF; cdr3_nt: TGTGCCAGCAGCCCCCCGGGTCGCGCGGGGTTAGAGACCCAGTACTTC
j_call: TRBJ2-1; d_call: TRBD2; clone_size: once; v_call: TRBV11-2; cdr3_aa: CASSRREYGGGRNEQFF; cdr3_nt: TGTGCCAGCAGCCGCCGAGAGTATGGGGGAGGGCGGAATGAGCAGTTCTTC
j_call: TRBJ2-5; d_call: .; clone_size: once; v_call: TRBV4-1; cdr3_aa: CASSRHSQETQYF; cdr3_nt: TGCGCCAGCAGCCGACACAGCCAAGAGACCCAGTACTTC
j_call: TRBJ2-1; d_call: .; clone_size: .; v_call: TRBV6-2/TRBV6-3; cdr3_aa: CASRRDRLLNEQFF; cdr3_nt: TGTGCCAGCAGACGAGACAGGCTGTTAAATGAGCAGTTCTTC
j_call: TRBJ2-5; d_call: .; clone_size: .; v_call: TRBV6-6; cdr3_aa: CASSPDWDLGTQYF; cdr3_nt: TGTGCCAGCAGCCCCGACTGGGATTTAGGGACCCAGTACTTC
j_call: TRBJ2-1; d_call: .; clone_size: .; v_call: TRBV5-4; cdr3_aa: CASSYRGTTYGYNEQFF; cdr3_nt: TGTGCCAGCAGTTACCGGGGGACAACGTACGGGTACAATGAGCAGTTCTTC
j_call: TRBJ2-7; d_call: .; clone_size: .; v_call: TRBV7-9; cdr3_aa: CASSRTTAGQYF; cdr3_nt: TGTGCCAGCAGCCGCACCACGGCGGGGCAGTACTTC
j_call: TRBJ1-3; d_call: .; clone_size: .; v_call: TRBV28; cdr3_aa: CASKEPGNTIYF; cdr3_nt: TGTGCCAGCAAGGAGCCTGGAAACACCATATATTTT
j_call: TRBJ1-2; d_call: .; clone_size: .; v_call: TRBV27; cdr3_aa: CASSLQQGSGYTF; cdr3_nt: TGTGCCAGCAGTTTACAACAGGGCTCTGGCTACACCTTC
j_call: TRBJ1-5; d_call: .; clone_size: .; v_call: TRBV19; cdr3_aa: CASSINGQPQHF; cdr3_nt: TGTGCCAGTAGTATTAACGGCCAGCCCCAGCATTTT
j_call: TRBJ2-7; d_call: TRBD2; clone_size: .; v_call: TRBV7-2; cdr3_aa: CASSLRSDSGIYEQYF; cdr3_nt: TGTGCCAGCAGCTTACGGAGTGATAGCGGGATTTACGAGCAGTACTTC
j_call: TRBJ2-7; d_call: .; clone_size: .; v_call: TRBV25-1; cdr3_aa: CASSEPPFHEQYF; cdr3_nt: TGTGCCAGCAGTGAACCGCCTTTCCACGAGCAGTACTTC
j_call: TRBJ2-3; d_call: TRBD2; clone_size: .; v_call: TRBV6-8; cdr3_aa: CASSYSSGLAGFFHTQYF; cdr3_nt: TGTGCCAGCAGTTACTCCTCTGGACTAGCGGGATTCTTTCATACGCAGTATTTT
j_call: TRBJ2-7; d_call: TRBD1; clone_size: few; v_call: TRBV7-6; cdr3_aa: CASSIFRTGADEQYF; cdr3_nt: TGTGCCAGCAGTATTTTCAGGACAGGGGCCGACGAGCAGTACTTC
j_call: TRBJ2-7; d_call: .; clone_size: .; v_call: TRBV7-9; cdr3_aa: CASRTRNPRGRLPYCEQYF; cdr3_nt: TGTGCCAGCAGAACTCGTAACCCTAGGGGGAGACTCCCATACTGCGAGCAGTACTTC
j_call: TRBJ2-7; d_call: TRBD2; clone_size: .; v_call: TRBV7-2; cdr3_aa: CASSLATSGFYEQYF; cdr3_nt: TGTGCCAGCAGCCTAGCGACTAGCGGGTTCTACGAGCAGTACTTC
j_call: TRBJ2-1; d_call: TRBD2; clone_size: few; v_call: TRBV11-2; cdr3_aa: CASSLGRLAGANEQFF; cdr3_nt: TGTGCCAGCAGCTTAGGACGGCTAGCGGGAGCCAATGAGCAGTTCTTC
j_call: TRBJ2-3; d_call: .; clone_size: .; v_call: TRBV5-1; cdr3_aa: CASSLTGLVLYTDTQYF; cdr3_nt: TGCGCCAGCAGCTTGACAGGCCTCGTCCTGTACACAGATACGCAGTATTTT
j_call: TRBJ2-1; d_call: .; clone_size: .; v_call: TRBV10-3; cdr3_aa: CAISGRQGLDEQFF; cdr3_nt: TGTGCCATCAGTGGGCGACAGGGACTTGATGAGCAGTTCTTC
j_call: TRBJ2-3; d_call: .; clone_size: many; v_call: TRBV7-2; cdr3_aa: CASSLTNTQYF; cdr3_nt: TGTGCCAGCAGCTTAACAAATACGCAGTATTTT
j_call: TRBJ2-3; d_call: .; clone_size: few; v_call: TRBV5-4; cdr3_aa: CASRTTLSGPDTQYF; cdr3_nt: TGTGCCAGCAGAACTACTCTGTCCGGACCAGATACGCAGTATTTT
j_call: TRBJ2-1; d_call: TRBD2; clone_size: .; v_call: TRBV5-6; cdr3_aa: CASSLRRGVSYEQFF; cdr3_nt: TGTGCCAGCAGCTTGAGGCGGGGGGTATCCTATGAGCAGTTCTTC
j_call: TRBJ2-3; d_call: TRBD2; clone_size: .; v_call: TRBV4-1; cdr3_aa: CASSQAPLAGADTQYF; cdr3_nt: TGCGCCAGCAGCCAAGCCCCGCTAGCGGGGGCAGATACGCAGTATTTT
j_call: TRBJ2-3; d_call: TRBD2; clone_size: .; v_call: TRBV12-3/TRBV12-4; cdr3_aa: CASTSTSGVSDTQYF; cdr3_nt: TGTGCCAGCACCTCTACTAGCGGGGTTTCGGATACGCAGTATTTT
j_call: TRBJ2-2; d_call: .; clone_size: few; v_call: TRBV20-1; cdr3_aa: CSASSALASTGELFF; cdr3_nt: TGCAGTGCTAGTTCGGCACTAGCCTCCACCGGGGAGCTGTTTTTT
j_call: TRBJ2-2; d_call: .; clone_size: once; v_call: TRBV28; cdr3_aa: CASERPTNGELFF; cdr3_nt: TGTGCCAGCGAAAGGCCCACCAACGGGGAGCTGTTTTTT
j_call: TRBJ2-1; d_call: .; clone_size: few; v_call: TRBV6-1; cdr3_aa: CASSERTQGYLYNEQFF; cdr3_nt: TGTGCCAGCAGCGAACGGACTCAGGGTTACCTATACAATGAGCAGTTCTTC
j_call: TRBJ2-1; d_call: TRBD2; clone_size: few; v_call: TRBV7-2; cdr3_aa: CASRRTSRSYNEQFF; cdr3_nt: TGTGCCAGCAGGCGGACTAGCCGATCCTACAATGAGCAGTTCTTC
j_call: TRBJ2-5; d_call: .; clone_size: few; v_call: TRBV29-1; cdr3_aa: CSVESGTRETQYF; cdr3_nt: TGCAGCGTTGAATCAGGGACGAGGGAGACCCAGTACTTC